This is a list of T cell receptor beta chains from one sample in a study of blood T cell repertoires in COVID-19. Sequencing used immunoSEQ multiplex PCR; TCRdb keeps in-frame clones, though not all of them. The sample records some 380,000 clones, around 90% being singletons. Input material: PBMCs or T cells enriched from blood (not recorded which). The receptors stem from a woman in her thirties or forties with acute COVID-19. Both conserved end residues are part of each CDR3. The order of the fields is J gene, clone size, V gene, CDR3 protein. Rows may omit the clone size; those that give it use once, few, many or a size class.

J: TRBJ2-5
size: -
V: TRBV4-1
CDR3: CASSQDGQGGAKTQYF

J: TRBJ1-6
size: once
V: TRBV30
CDR3: CAWSVTSGSPLHF

J: TRBJ1-1
size: -
V: TRBV23-1
CDR3: CASPLSLGLEAFF

J: TRBJ1-1
size: -
V: TRBV11-2
CDR3: CASSLGLTTEAFF

J: TRBJ1-6
size: few
V: TRBV4-2
CDR3: CASSPAGASPLHF

J: TRBJ1-1
size: -
V: TRBV28
CDR3: CASNPSKGLNTEAFF

J: TRBJ2-1
size: -
V: TRBV4-2
CDR3: CASSHPAEASKYNEQFF

J: TRBJ2-7
size: -
V: TRBV5-4
CDR3: CASSFKGGGVVQYF

J: TRBJ2-6
size: -
V: TRBV11-3
CDR3: CASSSTGRSGANVLTF

J: TRBJ2-5
size: -
V: TRBV3-1/TRBV3-2
CDR3: CASTTVGQGGETQYF

J: TRBJ2-3
size: -
V: TRBV11-3
CDR3: CASSLGAGGRTDTQYF

J: TRBJ2-1
size: -
V: TRBV4-1
CDR3: CASSPLRTQEQFF

J: TRBJ1-1
size: -
V: TRBV7-9
CDR3: CASSLQGPNTEAFF

J: TRBJ1-5
size: -
V: TRBV19
CDR3: CASSIPGDRGNQPQHF

J: TRBJ1-1
size: -
V: TRBV6-5
CDR3: CATRKQGNTEAFF

J: TRBJ1-4
size: once
V: TRBV7-6
CDR3: CASSLGGQGAEKLFF

J: TRBJ2-2
size: -
V: TRBV5-4
CDR3: CASSQQNTGELFF

J: TRBJ2-6
size: -
V: TRBV7-2
CDR3: CASQKRAGRSGANVLTF

J: TRBJ2-3
size: -
V: TRBV7-8
CDR3: CASSWTSGGPLGAQYF

J: TRBJ1-4
size: -
V: TRBV14
CDR3: CASSTGTAFNEKLFF

J: TRBJ2-7
size: -
V: TRBV5-5
CDR3: CASSLGVQGGWEQYF

J: TRBJ2-5
size: -
V: TRBV5-4
CDR3: CASRGGETQYF

J: TRBJ2-2
size: -
V: TRBV3-1/TRBV3-2
CDR3: CASSQAGIGELFF

J: TRBJ1-2
size: -
V: TRBV15
CDR3: CATSRGQSSDGYTF

J: TRBJ1-1
size: -
V: TRBV18
CDR3: CASSRQVEEAFF

J: TRBJ1-1
size: -
V: TRBV20-1
CDR3: CSAGTGLEAFF

J: TRBJ1-1
size: -
V: TRBV30
CDR3: CASLGRLAAFF

J: TRBJ1-1
size: -
V: TRBV4-1
CDR3: CASSQDGRGNTEAFF

J: TRBJ1-2
size: -
V: TRBV29-1
CDR3: CSVSQGAFYGYTF

J: TRBJ2-5
size: -
V: TRBV9
CDR3: CASSVGLGGQETQYF

J: TRBJ2-3
size: -
V: TRBV4-2
CDR3: CASSLTGGTDTQYF

J: TRBJ1-1
size: -
V: TRBV27
CDR3: CASRPIQSGGEAFF

J: TRBJ2-5
size: -
V: TRBV5-8
CDR3: CASSLAGTGETQYF

J: TRBJ1-2
size: -
V: TRBV7-2
CDR3: CASSLGGNGGYTF

J: TRBJ1-1
size: -
V: TRBV3-1/TRBV3-2
CDR3: CASSQASTAYTEAFF

J: TRBJ1-6
size: -
V: TRBV9
CDR3: CASSPFRDSPLHF

J: TRBJ2-1
size: few
V: TRBV7-6
CDR3: CASSLDRGSHDEQFF

J: TRBJ2-7
size: -
V: TRBV27
CDR3: CASSFQDRGGYEQYF

J: TRBJ2-7
size: -
V: TRBV19
CDR3: CASSSTSGGAYEQYF

J: TRBJ2-2
size: -
V: TRBV5-1
CDR3: CASSPDRRANTGELFF

J: TRBJ1-1
size: -
V: TRBV2
CDR3: CASSERTGTEAFF

J: TRBJ1-5
size: -
V: TRBV27
CDR3: CASSRTFYSNQPQHF

J: TRBJ1-5
size: -
V: TRBV6-5
CDR3: CASTVKVQGNQPQHF

J: TRBJ2-3
size: -
V: TRBV18
CDR3: CASSPSLGSGVTDTQYF

J: TRBJ1-1
size: -
V: TRBV6-2/TRBV6-3
CDR3: CASSVSGATEAFF

J: TRBJ1-4
size: -
V: TRBV5-8
CDR3: CASSQGDQSYNEKLFF